Shown below are 30 T cell receptor beta chains from a single sample sequenced in a study of blood T cell repertoires in COVID-19. Produced via immunoSEQ multiplex PCR; TCRdb's table is partial and in-frame only. The data contain 150,000 to 200,000 clones, around four fifths of them singletons. Specimen: peripheral blood. These receptors all come from a woman of 80 years or more with active or convalescent COVID-19.

CDR3 residues: CASSTQGNTEAFF. The CDR3 DNA follows: TGTGCCAGTAGTACTCAGGGGAACACTGAAGCTTTCTTT. The rearrangement links TRBV19 to TRBJ1-1; a weak D match, TRBD1 (5 bases). V lost 4 bases to trimming and J lost 1 base, with 7 bases between them. Germline loops: CDR1 LNHDA, CDR2 SQIVND (reference sequence). The CDR3 loop spans 13 amino acids. Variable domain in full (rest from reference TRBV19 and TRBJ1-1): DGGITQSPKYLFRKEGQNVTLSCEQNLNHDAMYWYRQDPGQGLRLIYYSQIVNDFQKGDIAEGYSVSREKKESFPLTVTSAQKNPTAFYLCASSTQGNTEAFFGQGTRLTVV.

This clone has a handful of counts. This sequence joins TRBV11-2 and TRBJ2-7; the match to TRBD1 covers 7 bases. Trimming took 7 bases from V and 2 from J; bases not matched to a gene: 11. CDR3 length equals 15 residues. Germline CDR1 SGHAT, CDR2 FQNNGV. The CDR3 nucleotides read TGTGCCAGCACCGTCACCGGACAGGTTACCTACGAGCAGTACTTC. It codes for CASTVTGQVTYEQYF. Using reference TRBV11-2 and TRBJ2-7 for the parts outside the CDR3, the full variable domain is EAGVAQSPRYKIIEKRQSVAFWCNPISGHATLYWYQQILGQGPKLLIQFQNNGVVDDSQLPKDRFSAERLKGVDSTLKIQPAKLEDSAVYLCASTVTGQVTYEQYFGPGTRLTVT.

The chain uses TRBV7-2 and TRBJ2-5; 15 bases match TRBD2. Germline CDR1 is SGHTA and CDR2 is FQGNSA. CDR3 length: 16 amino acids. Trimming took 3 bases from V and 5 from J; bases not matched to a gene: 4. CDR3 residues: CASSFWTSGGGETQYF. The CDR3 DNA sequence: TGTGCCAGCAGCTTTTGGACTAGCGGGGGGGGTGAGACCCAGTACTTC.

J is TRBJ1-1 and V is TRBV27; 8 bases agree with TRBD1. Germline values: CDR1 MNHEY, CDR2 SMNVEV (reference sequence). Trimming removed 5 bases from V and 11 bases from J; junction bases left unmatched: 13. The CDR3 covers 14 residues. CDR3 sequence: CASSPTGAERLAFF. The CDR3 coding sequence is TGTGCCAGCAGTCCGACAGGGGCCGAGCGTCTGGCTTTCTTT.

The chain links TRBV6-2 or TRBV6-3 to TRBJ1-5; 10 nucleotides align to TRBD1. Germline trimming cut 2 bases from V and 4 bases from J; bases unmatched to any gene: 11. The CDR3 spans 18 residues. Germline V gene data show CDR1 as MNHEY and CDR2 as SVGEGT. In nucleotides, the CDR3 is TGTGCCAGCAGTTACAAATCGGATTCGGGACAGGGGAATCAGCCCCAGCATTTT. Its protein is CASSYKSDSGQGNQPQHF.

The rearrangement uses TRBV7-9 and TRBJ2-1; the D gene is possibly TRBD1 (6 bases). Between the trimmed V and J ends, which lost 3 bases and 6 bases, there was a span of 9 bases. The CDR3 is made up of 13 amino acids. Looked up from germline, CDR1 is SEHNR and CDR2 is FQNEAQ (reference sequence). In DNA, the CDR3 is TGTGCCAGCAGCTTCCTACAGGGCAATGAGCAGTTCTTC. Translating it yields CASSFLQGNEQFF.

The CDR3 nucleotides read TGTGCCAGCAGTTCTCAACGACTGGTCCGAGAGACCCAGTACTTC. Translation: CASSSQRLVRETQYF. The chain has TRBV6-5 and TRBJ2-5; D is unresolved. Germline assignment: CDR1 MNHEY and CDR2 SVGAGI. Trimming pared 4 bases from V and 4 bases from J, leaving 16 bases between. CDR3 size: 15 residues.

This clone came up a few times. This chain uses TRBV6-5 with TRBJ2-2; a possible D gene is TRBD1 (5 bases). V lost 5 bases and J lost 5, with 6 bases in between. CDR1 is MNHEY, CDR2 SVGAGI, per germline. This CDR3 is built from 12 residues. This chain's CDR3 is CASSTGTGELFF. The CDR3 DNA is TGTGCCAGCAGTACAGGAACCGGGGAGCTGTTTTTT.

The chain links TRBV4-3 to TRBJ2-1; perhaps TRBD2 as D (6 bases). The CDR3 runs to 14 residues. V was pared by 1 base and J by 6 bases, with 10 bases between. Germline lookup yields CDR1 LGHNA and CDR2 YSLEER. Here the CDR3 DNA reads TGCGCCAGCAGCCAAGGGAGGGTGGCCAATGAGCAGTTCTTC. It encodes CASSQGRVANEQFF.

This clone was counted only a few times. As DNA, the CDR3 is TGTGCCAGCAGCCAATCCTCCAACACTGAAGCTTTCTTT. Protein sequence: CASSQSSNTEAFF. The gene calls are TRBV16 and TRBJ1-1; D is undetermined. The CDR3 has 13 residues. CDR1 and CDR2 from the germline V gene are KGHSY and FQNENV. Trimming took off 0 bases at V and 2 bases at J, with 4 bases between the two ends. The variable domain in full, completed from reference TRBV16 and TRBJ1-1, reads GEEVAQTPKHLVRGEGQKAKLYCAPIKGHSYVFWYQQVLKNEFKFLISFQNENVFDETGMPKERFSAKCLPNSPCSLEIQATKLEDSAVYFCASSQSSNTEAFFGQGTRLTVV.

This clone was detected only once. The genes are TRBV19 and TRBJ1-2, with no clear D. Trimming stripped 7 bases from V and 3 bases from J, with 9 bases between. The germline gives CDR1 LNHDA, CDR2 SQIVND (reference sequence). CDR3 length: 12 amino acids. The CDR3 loop is CASISDDYGYTF. The CDR3 nucleotides are TGTGCCAGTATCAGTGATGACTATGGCTACACCTTC.

The chain recombines TRBV2 with TRBJ1-2; tentative D call: TRBD1 (5 bases). The V gene's germline CDR1 is SNHLY and CDR2 FYNNEI. This CDR3 is built from 13 residues. V lost 2 bases to trimming and J lost 6 bases, with 10 bases between them. CDR3: CASSERGWDGYTF. The CDR3 region has the DNA TGTGCCAGCAGTGAACGGGGGTGGGATGGCTACACCTTC.

V usage is TRBV10-3 and J usage is TRBJ2-7, with TRBD1 matching 8 bases. V lost 4 bases, J lost 2 bases, and 7 bases stayed unmatched. This CDR3 is built from 15 residues. Germline-derived CDR1 and CDR2 are ENHRY and SYGVKD. The DNA for the CDR3 is TGTGCCATCAGTGTCCCGGACAGGGACCCCTACGAGCAGTACTTC. Its protein is CAISVPDRDPYEQYF.

The V call is TRBV3-1 (or the pseudogene TRBV3-2), the J call TRBJ1-2; D unclear. The germline V and J ends were trimmed by 1 base and 5 bases, with 11 bases remaining between them. Germline V gives CDR1 LGHDT, CDR2 YNNKEL (reference sequence). CDR3 length: 14 amino acids. The CDR3 DNA reads TGTGCCAGCAGCCAAGGGAAGGGCGGGTATGGCTACACCTTC. Translating gives CASSQGKGGYGYTF.

This clone has just one count. The CDR3 loop reads CASSSGASNYGYTF. The CDR3 region has the DNA TGTGCCAGCAGCTCAGGGGCGTCTAACTATGGCTACACCTTC. The rearrangement joins TRBV6-5 to TRBJ1-2; D may be TRBD1 (6 bases). The CDR3 extends over 14 amino acids. Germline V gene sequence: CDR1 MNHEY, CDR2 SVGAGI. Trimming pared 6 bases from V and 0 bases from J, leaving 11 bases between.

The J gene is TRBJ1-6, the V gene TRBV5-1; 8 positions match TRBD1. The CDR3 contains 15 residues. V lost 3 bases, J lost 7 bases, and 6 bases stayed unmatched. The germline V gene has CDR1 SGHRS and CDR2 YFSETQ. CDR3 nucleotide sequence: TGCGCCAGCAGCTCAGGGACAGGTCTGAATTCACCCCTCCACTTT. Protein: CASSSGTGLNSPLHF. Combining the CDR3 with reference TRBV5-1 and TRBJ1-6 gives the whole variable domain KAGVTQTPRYLIKTRGQQVTLSCSPISGHRSVSWYQQTPGQGLQFLFEYFSETQRNKGNFPGRFSGRQFSNSRSEMNVSTLELGDSALYLCASSSGTGLNSPLHFGNGTRLTVT.

The rearrangement uses TRBV20-1 and TRBJ1-1; 9 nucleotides agree with TRBD1. Germline lookup yields CDR1 DFQATT and CDR2 SNEGSKA (reference sequence). The CDR3 covers 13 residues. Trimming at V came to 3 bases and at J to 10 bases, leaving 9 bases not matched to a gene. CDR3 in amino acids: CSASRGQGIAAFF. The CDR3 DNA reads TGCAGTGCTAGTAGGGGACAGGGAATCGCAGCTTTCTTT.

This clone has only a few counts. The chain recombines TRBV6-5 with TRBJ2-4; D is possibly TRBD1 (5 bases). Germline V gene sequence: CDR1 MNHEY, CDR2 SVGAGI. Trimming cost V 5 bases and J 9 bases, with 14 bases left between them. CDR3 length: 13 residues. As DNA, the CDR3 is TGTGCCAGCAGTCCCGGGCCCCAGGGCATTCAGTACTTC. It encodes CASSPGPQGIQYF.

The sample holds a few counts of this clone. V is TRBV5-1 and J is TRBJ1-1, with 10 bases matching TRBD1. Trimming at V came to 1 base and at J to 1 base, leaving 16 bases not matched to a gene. The CDR3 length is 20 residues. Germline V gene lookup returns CDR1 SGHRS and CDR2 YFSETQ. DNA of the CDR3: TGCGCCAGCAGCTTGTTGTCCTCCGAGACAGGGGGCGAGCAGAACACTGAAGCTTTCTTT. Translating it yields CASSLLSSETGGEQNTEAFF.

V gene TRBV2 combines with J gene TRBJ1-4; TRBD1 matches at 9 bases. Trimming removed 6 bases from V and 1 base from J; junction bases left unmatched: 6. The CDR3 extends over 16 amino acids. Germline V gives CDR1 SNHLY, CDR2 FYNNEI. The CDR3, as DNA: TGTGCCAGCAGGGGGGGACAGGGATTAACTAATGAAAAACTGTTTTTT. As protein: CASRGGQGLTNEKLFF.

This chain uses TRBV12-5 with TRBJ2-1, with TRBD1 as a possible D gene (6 bases). Trimming took 5 bases from V and 0 from J, leaving 11 bases between them. The CDR3 contains 15 residues. In germline, CDR1 is LGHNT, CDR2 FRNRAP. CDR3 protein: CASGLGQSSYNEQFF. In nucleotides, the CDR3 is TGTGCTAGTGGTCTCGGACAGAGCTCCTACAATGAGCAGTTCTTC.

The rearrangement uses TRBV6-5 and TRBJ1-2; possible D gene TRBD1, 5 bases. CDR1 and CDR2 from the germline V gene are MNHEY and SVGAGI. The CDR3 spans 15 residues. V was pared by 2 bases and J by 1 base, with 11 bases between. CDR3 amino acids: CASSYGAGFNYGYTF. Written as DNA, the CDR3 is TGTGCCAGCAGTTACGGGGCAGGGTTTAACTATGGCTACACCTTC.

The genes are TRBV30 and TRBJ1-2; a weak D match, TRBD1 (6 bases). Trimming pared 3 bases from V and 6 bases from J, leaving 14 bases between. CDR3 length: 13 amino acids. Germline V CDR1 and CDR2: GTSNPN, SVGIG (reference sequence). The CDR3 nucleotides are TGTGCCTGGAGCCAAGGGGCAGGGGATGGCTACACCTTC. Translating gives CAWSQGAGDGYTF.

This chain connects TRBV10-3 to TRBJ1-1; D may be TRBD1 (6 bases). V was clipped by 4 bases and J by 6 bases, with 15 bases between them. CDR3 length equals 14 residues. CDR1 is ENHRY, CDR2 SYGVKD, per germline. The CDR3 nucleotides are TGTGCCATCAGTGGGCAGGGGAAATTGGCTGAAGCTTTCTTT. Translating gives CAISGQGKLAEAFF.

The rearrangement uses TRBV7-8 and TRBJ1-2; weak D call: TRBD1 (6 bases). Between the trimmed V and J ends, which lost 5 bases and 6 bases, there was a span of 19 bases. The germline CDR1 and CDR2 sequences are SGHVS and FQNEAQ. This CDR3 region has 15 residues. CDR3 sequence (DNA): TGTGCCAGCAGCCCCCCCCCGGGACACTATGATGGCTACACCTTC. It codes for CASSPPPGHYDGYTF.

The chain is built from TRBV6-1 and TRBJ2-2, with TRBD1 identical over 9 bases. The germline V gene has CDR1 MNHNS and CDR2 SASEGT. The CDR3 has 16 residues. With V trimmed by 4 bases and J by 6 bases, 9 bases remained unmatched. CDR3 bases: TGTGCCAGCAGTGGAGGACAGGGGAGAGGGCCCGGGGAGCTGTTTTTT. Encoded protein: CASSGGQGRGPGELFF.

The J gene is TRBJ1-2, the V gene TRBV29-1; TRBD1 matches at 7 bases. Germline V gives CDR1 SQVTM, CDR2 ANQGSEA. This CDR3 region has 15 residues. The V segment lost 0 bases and the J segment 3 bases; nucleotides outside the gene matches: 7. The CDR3 coding sequence is TGCAGCGTTGAAGATCCCGGGACAGCCTACTATGGCTACACCTTC. Encoded protein: CSVEDPGTAYYGYTF.

With regard to this clone: Additional DNA sequences in this sample encode the identical CDR3. The chain joins TRBV4-3 to TRBJ1-5; D perhaps matches TRBD1 (6 bases). This CDR3 comprises 14 residues. V was trimmed by 0 bases and J by 7 bases, leaving 10 bases between them. Germline V CDR1 and CDR2: LGHNA, YSLEER. DNA of the CDR3: TGCGCCAGCAGCCAAGAAACAGGGAACCAGCCCCAGCATTTT. It yields the protein CASSQETGNQPQHF.

The sample holds one count of this clone. The chain combines TRBV29-1 with TRBJ2-1; 9 bases align to TRBD1. Trimming removed 1 base from V and 3 bases from J; junction bases left unmatched: 13. The CDR3 has 18 residues. CDR1 and CDR2 from the germline V gene are SQVTM and ANQGSEA. Here the CDR3 reads CSVEGGTGLLRGYNEQFF. The CDR3 nucleotides read TGCAGCGTTGAAGGAGGGACAGGGCTCTTAAGGGGCTACAATGAGCAGTTCTTC.

The rearrangement joins TRBV15 to TRBJ2-3; D gene unclear. The length of the CDR3 is 13 residues. Trimming left V 5 bases short and J 2 bases short, with 8 bases between. Germline CDR1 reads LNHNV; CDR2 reads YYDKDF (reference sequence). CDR3 protein: CATSSTFTDTQYF. The CDR3 bases are TGTGCCACCAGCTCCACTTTCACAGATACGCAGTATTTT.